The sample holds a few counts of the clone carrying this TCR beta chain. What it binds is unknown. Per the germline V gene, CDR1 is GTSNPN and CDR2 is SVGIG (reference sequence). The ends were cut back, 4 bases at V and 6 bases at J, with 15 bases in the middle. The CDR3 length is 13 residues. The data were obtained in a study of high-grade serous ovarian cancer treatment subgroups. Sequencing used immunoSEQ multiplex PCR; TCRdb keeps in-frame clones, though not all of them. Of around 1,700 clones in the sample, 75% to 85% are singletons; the top ten hold roughly 8.1%. Tumor tissue was taken before any definitive surgery or chemotherapy was given. The study's findings and limits: Only CDR3 was analyzed; CDR1 and CDR2 were not.

The sequenced sample was tumor tissue. V usage is TRBV30 and J usage is TRBJ1-1; no clear D. This clonotype was sampled from a human donor with high-grade serous ovarian cancer. The chain's CDR3 is CAWILLIAPEAFF. In DNA form, the CDR3 reads TGTGCCTGGATACTGTTGATTGCCCCTGAAGCTTTCTTT.